This is a list of T cell receptor beta chains from one sample in a study of monozygotic twins with inflammatory bowel disease. TCRdb reprocessed the 5' RACE reads and keeps a single row for each CDR3 protein, giving no DNA. The table lists approximately 340,000 distinct CDR3 sequences. Sequencing was performed on blood. The receptors were sampled from a human donor with ulcerative colitis or Crohn's disease, or a healthy co-twin of an affected twin (not recorded which). CDR3s include the opening cysteine and the closing phenylalanine or tryptophan.

TRBV27,TRBJ2-1,CASSLILAGGYSYNEQFF
TRBV7-2,TRBJ2-4,CASSFDGTHAKNIQYF
TRBV6-5,TRBJ2-7,CASSRWDRRGYEQYF
TRBV27,TRBJ2-7,CASSLDPGTTPYEQYF
TRBV5-1,TRBJ2-7,CASSKDLDEQYF
TRBV7-2,TRBJ2-3,CASSLNGGDTQYF
TRBV20-1,TRBJ2-1,CSATPLGGGIYNEQFF
TRBV12-3/TRBV12-4,TRBJ2-1,CASGRSSYNEQFF
TRBV15,TRBJ1-1,CATSRDFQGAGEAFF
TRBV19,TRBJ2-6,CASSTSSGANVLTF
TRBV6-1,TRBJ2-5,CASSPSAGTGRETQYF
TRBV28,TRBJ1-2,CASSPTPRQVRYTF
TRBV20-1,TRBJ1-5,CSARRPDQPQHF
TRBV7-9,TRBJ2-7,CASSFLTGGGEQYF
TRBV7-2,TRBJ2-3,CASSVRLAGGPEDTQYF
TRBV6-2/TRBV6-3,TRBJ2-7,CASSYSESYEQYF
TRBV3-1,TRBJ2-7,CASSQARTFRTYEQYF
TRBV12-3/TRBV12-4,TRBJ1-4,CASSPWAAGRVKLFF
TRBV15,TRBJ1-4,CATSRPVGDPRGKLFF
TRBV29-1,TRBJ2-7,CSVVGSIYEQYF
TRBV20-1,TRBJ1-1,CSARTQGTEAFF
TRBV5-1,TRBJ2-1,CASSRGQTYNEQFF
TRBV29-1,TRBJ1-1,CSVWDRQTEAFF
TRBV27,TRBJ2-3,CASSPWTGSTDTQYF
TRBV7-9,TRBJ2-5,CASSLGAGTAPEETQYF